The clone carrying this TCR beta chain was observed a handful of times. Trimming at V came to 8 bases and at J to 2 bases, leaving 7 bases not matched to a gene. Germline values: CDR1 SGHVS, CDR2 FQNEAQ. The CDR3 runs 15 residues. The sample is drawn from a study of blood T cell repertoires in COVID-19. The overall study: Sites in the United States, Italy and Spain provided acute and convalescent COVID-19 samples. Sources were T cells, B-cell-depleted T cells, or PBMCs; the material itself was cDNA or gDNA.

Produced via immunoSEQ multiplex PCR; TCRdb's table is partial and in-frame only. This table holds some 64,000 clones, around four fifths found once. Sequenced input: peripheral blood. This sequence joins TRBV7-8 and TRBJ2-1, with 9 bases fitting TRBD2. This clonotype was sampled from a woman of 80 years or more with active or convalescent COVID-19. CDR3 amino acids: CASRRLAETYNEQFF. DNA of the CDR3: TGTGCCAGCCGCCGACTAGCGGAGACCTACAATGAGCAGTTCTTC.